This T cell receptor (beta chain) was obtained from a study of regulatory T cells in long-lasting Graves disease. Study-level points and caveats: Persistent Graves' patients showed reduced TCR diversity versus newly diagnosed patients. Sampling was limited to peripheral blood rather than thyroid tissue.

V shed 9 bases and J shed 8 bases, with 19 bases lying between them. The CDR3 is 14 residues long. Germline V gene data show CDR1 as LNHDA and CDR2 as SQIVND (reference sequence). Concerning this clonotype: Its antigen is unidentified.

Time point described: persistent/refractory GD, antithyroid drugs over 5 years with positive TRAb. Following extraction of RNA from PBMCs, that RNA was used to make the TCR library. Graves' disease was diagnosed by American Thyroid Association guidelines. EDTA tubes held roughly 9 milliliters of peripheral blood from each patient. CDR3 regions were amplified by Arm-PCR using iRepertoire HTBI primers to build TCR beta libraries. Via MiXCR, TCRdb re-called the multiplex PCR reads, giving one row per CDR3 protein. The sample records hundreds of thousands of distinct CDR3 sequences, about 20% being singletons.

This receptor was taken from a female donor with Graves disease. The source material was peripheral blood mononuclear cells (PBMCs), sampled when the disease was refractory, from a patient treated with antithyroid drugs. The V call is TRBV19, the J call TRBJ1-4, with D perhaps TRBD1 (6 bases). The CDR3 loop reads CASLGSGGREKLFF. The CDR3 DNA reads as TGTGCCAGCCTGGGCTCGGGGGGCCGAGAAAAACTGTTTTTT.